This is a list of T cell receptor beta chains from one sample in a study of blood T cell repertoires in COVID-19. Measured with immunoSEQ multiplex PCR; TCRdb has only the in-frame clones, and not every one. Found here are 130,000 to 150,000 clones, over 70% of them singletons; the top ten hold 10% to 12%. The sample consisted of PBMCs or T cells enriched from blood (not recorded which). Receptor source: a man between 60 and 75 years old who had recovered from COVID-19. The CDR3 runs from the conserved cysteine through the conserved F or W. D genes are given only for firm matches. A clone size is listed for some rows: how often the clone was seen (once, few, many), or a class if it is expanded.

cdr3_aa,cdr3_nt,d_call,j_call,v_call,clone_size
CSASTQGADEQFF,TGCAGTGCTAGTACACAGGGGGCCGATGAGCAGTTCTTC,TRBD1,TRBJ2-1,TRBV20-1,.
CATAGPPSREQYF,TGTGCCACCGCGGGACCTCCCTCCCGCGAGCAGTACTTC,.,TRBJ2-7,TRBV28,.
CASNTDTQYF,TGTGCCAGTAATACAGATACGCAGTATTTT,.,TRBJ2-3,TRBV2,.
CASSFRGLTGELFF,TGTGCCAGCAGTTTTAGAGGGCTGACCGGGGAGCTGTTTTTT,.,TRBJ2-2,TRBV27,.
CATKPGNTGELFF,TGTGCCACCAAGCCGGGGAACACCGGGGAGCTGTTTTTT,.,TRBJ2-2,TRBV24-1,.
CASSYGGGRGNNEQFF,TGTGCCAGCAGCTATGGAGGCGGGAGAGGGAACAATGAGCAGTTCTTC,TRBD2,TRBJ2-1,TRBV7-3,once
CASSEWTSGEPSYNEQFF,TGTGCCAGCAGTGAATGGACTAGCGGGGAACCCTCCTACAATGAGCAGTTCTTC,TRBD2,TRBJ2-1,TRBV2,once
CASRVDRASYEQYF,TGTGCCAGTAGAGTCGACAGGGCCTCCTACGAGCAGTACTTC,TRBD1,TRBJ2-7,TRBV19,.
CASSLGSSSSYNEQFF,TGTGCCAGCAGCTTGGGGTCCTCGAGCTCCTACAATGAGCAGTTCTTC,.,TRBJ2-1,TRBV5-4,.
CASSSPTDTQYF,TGTGCCAGCTCATCTCCCACAGATACGCAGTATTTT,.,TRBJ2-3,TRBV18,.
CASSPTGQHEQYF,TGTGCCAGCTCACCTACAGGGCAACACGAGCAGTACTTC,.,TRBJ2-7,TRBV18,many
CASSSSWARRNEQYF,TGTGCCAGCAGTTCATCATGGGCCAGGCGAAACGAGCAGTACTTC,.,TRBJ2-7,TRBV27,.
CASSIGGALEQYF,TGTGCCAGTAGTATAGGCGGGGCCTTGGAGCAGTACTTC,.,TRBJ2-7,TRBV19,once
CASSVLASNEQFF,TGTGCCAGCAGCGTATTGGCTAGCAATGAGCAGTTCTTC,.,TRBJ2-1,TRBV9,.
CASSREIGTGAWNTEAFF,TGTGCCAGCAGCCGAGAAATAGGGACGGGAGCTTGGAACACTGAAGCTTTCTTT,.,TRBJ1-1,TRBV7-8,.
CASSLVSAGELFF,TGTGCCAGCAGCTTAGTGTCAGCCGGGGAGCTGTTTTTT,.,TRBJ2-2,TRBV7-9,.
CASSPNVWDRASVEYF,TGTGCCAGCTCACCGAATGTATGGGACAGGGCTTCGGTGGAGTACTTC,TRBD1,TRBJ2-7,TRBV18,.
CASSGQGRETQYF,TGCGCCAGCAGCGGGCAGGGTAGGGAGACCCAGTACTTC,.,TRBJ2-5,TRBV5-1,.
CASSVGPSGGAVAKNIQYF,TGTGCCAGCAGCGTAGGCCCTAGCGGGGGGGCGGTAGCCAAAAACATTCAGTACTTC,TRBD2,TRBJ2-4,TRBV9,.
CASSSGVAGNYGYTF,TGCGCCAGCAGTTCAGGAGTTGCGGGCAACTATGGCTACACCTTC,.,TRBJ1-2,TRBV5-1,.
CASSSARRSSYNSPLHF,TGTGCCAGCAGTTCGGCTCGAAGGAGCTCCTATAATTCACCCCTCCACTTT,.,TRBJ1-6,TRBV28,.
CASSRREGCEFF,TGTGCCAGCAGCCGCCGGGAGGGTTGTGAGTTCTTC,TRBD2,TRBJ2-1,TRBV7-9,.
CASSFPSGGVSYNEQFF,TGTGCCAGCAGTTTCCCCTCCGGGGGGGTTTCCTACAATGAGCAGTTCTTC,TRBD2,TRBJ2-1,TRBV28,.
CASSELQGASNEQFF,TGTGCCAGCAGTGAACTGCAGGGGGCCTCCAATGAGCAGTTCTTC,TRBD1,TRBJ2-1,TRBV2,.
CASSSTGADSYEQYF,TGTGCCAGCAGCAGCACAGGGGCCGACTCCTACGAGCAGTACTTC,TRBD1,TRBJ2-7,TRBV5-6,.
CASSVAGGQETQYF,TGTGCCAGCAGCGTAGCAGGAGGGCAAGAGACCCAGTACTTC,.,TRBJ2-5,TRBV9,.
CASSQDFMTLGGDRGEQYF,TGCGCCAGCAGCCAAGATTTTATGACGTTGGGAGGGGATCGTGGTGAGCAGTACTTC,TRBD2,TRBJ2-7,TRBV4-1,.
CAIKTAYNTGELFF,TGTGCCATTAAGACAGCATATAACACCGGGGAGCTGTTTTTT,.,TRBJ2-2,TRBV10-3,.
CASRNRDEKLFF,TGTGCCAGCAGAAACAGGGATGAAAAACTGTTTTTT,.,TRBJ1-4,TRBV6-5,once
CASSPLQGAYEQYF,TGTGCCAGCTCACCACTGCAGGGGGCGTACGAGCAGTACTTC,TRBD1,TRBJ2-7,TRBV18,.
CASSGQGAFWNEQFF,TGTGCCAGTAGCGGACAGGGGGCGTTTTGGAATGAGCAGTTCTTC,TRBD1,TRBJ2-1,TRBV19,.
CASSYVGAATYEQYF,TGTGCCAGCAGTTACGTGGGGGCCGCCACCTACGAGCAGTACTTC,.,TRBJ2-7,TRBV28,.
CASSLVTGSYGYTF,TGTGCCAGCAGCTTAGTAACCGGGAGCTATGGCTACACCTTC,.,TRBJ1-2,TRBV11-2,few
CASSLGSGTKTQYF,TGTGCCAGCAGTTTGGGTAGCGGGACGAAGACCCAGTACTTC,TRBD2,TRBJ2-5,TRBV27,.
CASSFYSLIVRGEAFF,TGTGCCAGCAGCTTCTACTCCCTTATTGTACGGGGTGAAGCTTTCTTT,.,TRBJ1-1,TRBV5-6,.
CASSPDRGVGQPQHF,TGTGCCAGCTCACCAGACAGGGGTGTGGGTCAGCCCCAGCATTTT,TRBD1,TRBJ1-5,TRBV18,.
CASQGQGVGAYNEQFF,TGTGCCAGCCAGGGACAGGGAGTCGGGGCCTACAATGAGCAGTTCTTC,TRBD1,TRBJ2-1,TRBV24-1,few
CASIEGSGIYEQYF,TGTGCCAGCATAGAAGGTAGCGGGATCTACGAGCAGTACTTC,TRBD2,TRBJ2-7,TRBV2,few
CASSPRGGDRDCSGELFF,TGTGCCAGCAGCCCCCGGGGCGGGGACAGGGACTGCAGCGGGGAGCTGTTTTTT,.,TRBJ2-2,TRBV21-1,.
CASSPRGYYNSPLHF,TGTGCCAGCAGTCCCAGGGGGTATTATAATTCACCCCTCCACTTT,TRBD1,TRBJ1-6,TRBV27,.
CAWSVSRQGNYGYTF,TGTGCCTGGAGTGTATCAAGGCAGGGGAACTATGGCTACACCTTC,.,TRBJ1-2,TRBV30,.
CASRTPVRGTEAFF,TGTGCCAGTAGGACTCCCGTGAGGGGGACTGAAGCTTTCTTT,.,TRBJ1-1,TRBV19,.
CASSSRGPLPQHF,TGTGCCAGCAGTTCCCGAGGTCCCCTGCCCCAGCATTTT,.,TRBJ1-5,TRBV27,.
CASSFFILREVNEQFF,TGTGCCAGCAGCTTTTTCATTCTCCGGGAGGTGAATGAGCAGTTCTTC,TRBD2,TRBJ2-1,TRBV7-9,.
CASSFGRGTEAFF,TGTGCCAGCAGTTTCGGTAGGGGCACTGAAGCTTTCTTT,.,TRBJ1-1,TRBV12-3/TRBV12-4,.
CASSYGGADTQYF,TGTGCCAGCAGCTACGGGGGGGCGGATACGCAGTATTTT,TRBD2,TRBJ2-3,TRBV7-8,.
CASSAPPGNTEAFF,TGTGCCAGCAGTGCTCCCCCAGGGAACACTGAAGCTTTCTTT,.,TRBJ1-1,TRBV2,.
CASRTGGSVGYTF,TGTGCCAGCAGGACAGGGGGCTCAGTTGGCTACACCTTC,TRBD1,TRBJ1-2,TRBV5-4,few
CASSDRTNREGYTF,TGCGCCAGCAGTGACCGGACAAACCGAGAAGGCTACACCTTC,.,TRBJ1-2,TRBV10-1,.
CATQVVGGDTQYF,TGTGCCACTCAGGTTGTAGGTGGAGATACGCAGTATTTT,.,TRBJ2-3,TRBV5-5,.